This entry lists 6 T cell receptor beta chains sequenced from one sample in a study of cytomegalovirus exposure and HLA in healthy donors (dated by TCRdb to 2016 to 2017). Library creation used the immunoSEQ multiplex PCR assay. For the multiplex PCR, a mixture combining 60 forward primers for TCR Vbeta segments and 13 reverse primers for TCR Jbeta segments was used. Imported from immuneACCESS, the table was reduced by TCRdb to in-frame sequences with V and J called. These copies leave out some clones; in studies compared against another copy, an unresolved V gene accounts for under half, and the cause of the remainder is not known. A total of around 110,000 clones appear in this sample, around 73% of them only once. The ten most abundant clones make up 7.5% to 9% of the sample. Material: PBMCs. These receptors were obtained from a man aged 30-40 years in good health and CMV-seronegative.

The count of this clone is one. This chain uses TRBV9 with TRBJ1-3; D possibly corresponds to TRBD1 (6 bases). V was shortened by 0 bases and J by 0 bases, with 13 bases between the two germline ends. CDR1 and CDR2 from the germline V gene are SGDLS and YYNGEE. This CDR3 is built from 17 residues. CDR3 nucleotide sequence: TGTGCCAGCAGCGTAGCCGTGACAGGAGGCTCTGGAAACACCATATATTTT. Translating it yields CASSVAVTGGSGNTIYF.

The chain carries TRBV28 and TRBJ2-1; 10 nucleotides align to TRBD2. This CDR3 contains 12 residues. Germline CDR1 reads MDHEN; CDR2 reads SYDVKM. V lost 8 bases, J lost 7 bases, and 2 bases stayed unmatched. The CDR3 bases are TGTGCCAGCTTTAGCGGGAGGAATGAGCAGTTCTTC. Protein sequence: CASFSGRNEQFF.

This clone was seen a few times. The genes are TRBV7-2 and TRBJ2-7; 10 bases align to TRBD2. Germline CDR1 and CDR2: SGHTA and FQGNSA. CDR3 size: 15 residues. The V gene end was trimmed by 5 bases and the J gene end by 7 bases; junction bases not matched to a gene: 11. The chain's CDR3 is CASSPSTSGWREQYF. The CDR3 DNA sequence: TGTGCCAGCAGCCCCTCGACTAGCGGGTGGAGGGAGCAGTACTTC. The complete variable domain, with remaining parts taken from reference TRBV7-2 and TRBJ2-7, reads GAGVSQSPSNKVTEKGKDVELRCDPISGHTALYWYRQSLGQGLEFLIYFQGNSAPDKSGLPSDRFSAERTGGSVSTLTIQRTQQEDSAVYLCASSPSTSGWREQYFGPGTRLTVT.

The chain carries TRBV5-1 and TRBJ1-5; D is unresolved. Germline V CDR1 and CDR2: SGHRS, YFSETQ. The CDR3 is 15 amino acids. The ends were cut back, 2 bases at V and 4 bases at J, with 13 bases in the middle. DNA of the CDR3: TGCGCCAGCAGCTTCGACGGAGACGATAATCAGCCCCAGCATTTT. This sequence encodes CASSFDGDDNQPQHF.

The genes are TRBV7-2 and TRBJ2-1; 8 bases map to TRBD2. Trimming took 5 bases from V and 8 from J; bases not matched to a gene: 11. The CDR3 is made up of 15 amino acids. CDR1 and CDR2 (germline): SGHTA, FQGNSA. This chain's CDR3 is CASSQTGTSAYEQFF. CDR3 DNA sequence: TGTGCCAGCAGCCAAACCGGGACTAGTGCATATGAGCAGTTCTTC.

The genes are TRBV7-2 and TRBJ2-1, with 11 bases aligning to TRBD2. Per the germline V gene, CDR1 is SGHTA and CDR2 is FQGNSA. The CDR3 extends over 18 amino acids. Germline trimming cut 5 bases from V and 2 bases from J; bases unmatched to any gene: 11. The CDR3 nucleotides are TGTGCCAGCAGCCTGGGTAGCGGGAGGGCCGTTCCCTACAATGAGCAGTTCTTC. Its protein is CASSLGSGRAVPYNEQFF.